The 8 T cell receptor beta chains given below trace back to one sample, sequenced in a study of CD8 T cells in Susac syndrome. RNA, at about 0.45 to 1 ug, was reverse transcribed with random hexamers. TCRdb re-called the immunoSEQ multiplex PCR reads with MiXCR, one entry per CDR3 protein. The table shows 300,000 or so distinct CDR3 sequences, with about 92% occurring only once. Sequencing was carried out using CD4+ T cells from PBMCs. These receptors were collected from a human donor with multiple sclerosis.

The table lists this clonotype with a few counts. The chain couples TRBV3-1 to TRBJ2-7, with D hard to call. The length of the CDR3 is 13 residues. Germline lookup yields CDR1 LGHDT and CDR2 YNNKEL (reference sequence). With 4 bases removed from V and 5 bases from J, the gap between germline ends came to 12 bases. Here the CDR3 DNA reads TGTGCCAGCAGCCCTCCTTTTGGTAACGAGCAGTACTTC. The encoded protein is CASSPPFGNEQYF.

V is TRBV3-1 and J is TRBJ2-6, with 7 bases aligning to TRBD1. The J segment lost 0 bases and the V segment lost 1 base, leaving 6 bases of the junction unmatched. CDR3 length: 18 residues. Germline V CDR1 and CDR2: LGHDT, YNNKEL (reference sequence). CDR3 in amino acids: CASSQAPGQSSGANVLTF. The CDR3 DNA follows: TGTGCCAGCAGCCAAGCCCCGGGACAGAGCTCTGGGGCCAACGTCCTGACTTTC.

The J gene is TRBJ2-2, the V gene TRBV18, with D perhaps matching TRBD1 or TRBD2 (5 bases each). The CDR3 runs to 15 residues. Trimming took 8 bases from V and 3 from J, leaving 16 bases between them. CDR1 KGHSH and CDR2 LQKENI come from the germline V gene. The CDR3 reads CASRGGPLYTGELFF. The CDR3 nucleotides are TGTGCCAGCCGTGGGGGTCCCCTCTACACCGGGGAGCTGTTTTTT.

The count of this clonotype is one. The J gene is TRBJ2-5, the V gene TRBV5-1; D may be TRBD1 or TRBD2 (5 bases each). The germline V and J ends were trimmed by 4 bases and 1 base, with 11 bases remaining between them. The CDR3 contains 14 residues. CDR1 and CDR2 (germline): SGHRS, YFSETQ. CDR3 region: CASSPGPSQETQYF. The DNA for the CDR3 is TGCGCCAGCAGCCCGGGACCGAGCCAAGAGACCCAGTACTTC.

The gene calls are TRBV5-6 and TRBJ2-5, with 8 bases that match TRBD2. The CDR3 is 18 amino acids. The V gene end was trimmed by 7 bases and the J gene end by 10 bases; junction bases not matched to a gene: 27. The V gene's germline CDR1 is SGHDT and CDR2 YYEEEE. The CDR3 is CASGDRTSSYGSGSYQYF. CDR3 sequence (DNA): TGTGCCAGCGGGGATCGGACTAGCTCTTATGGGTCGGGGTCGTACCAGTACTTC.

This rearrangement joins TRBV19 to TRBJ1-2; possibly TRBD1 for D (5 bases). V was trimmed by 6 bases and J by 5 bases, leaving 25 bases between them. Germline lookup yields CDR1 LNHDA and CDR2 SQIVND (reference sequence). CDR3 length: 17 residues. The CDR3 bases are TGTGCCAGTAGCCAAGACCATTCCGGGGGAAGTCGTTATGGCTACACCTTC. Amino acids: CASSQDHSGGSRYGYTF.

This chain uses TRBV15 with TRBJ1-1, with 7 bases aligning to TRBD1. Germline V lookup: CDR1 LNHNV, CDR2 YYDKDF (reference sequence). The CDR3 spans 16 residues. The J segment lost 6 bases and the V segment lost 0 bases, leaving 10 bases of the junction unmatched. CDR3 sequence: CATSRDWGRGFPEAFF. The CDR3 nucleotides are TGTGCCACCAGCAGAGATTGGGGCAGGGGGTTCCCTGAAGCTTTCTTT.

The J gene is TRBJ2-7, the V gene TRBV6-5; 7 nucleotides line up with TRBD1. V lost 2 bases to trimming and J lost 2 bases; unmatched junction nucleotides: 9. CDR3 size: 16 residues. Germline values: CDR1 MNHEY, CDR2 SVGAGI. CDR3 DNA: TGTGCCAGCAGTTACCGGGGACAGTTGGGAACCTACGAGCAGTACTTC. Translated, it gives CASSYRGQLGTYEQYF.